These 10 T cell receptor beta chains share one sample of origin, sequenced in a study of OX40 agonist ivuxolimab in advanced cancers. Some clones are missing from TCRdb's copy, which holds only in-frame ones; the method was immunoSEQ multiplex PCR. The repertoire holds about 69,000 clones, roughly nine tenths seen once, with 0.25% to 0.3% in the top ten. The sequenced sample was CD4+ or CD8+ T cells sorted from blood, obtained in a trial of the OX40 agonist ivuxolimab. These receptor sequences come from an adult with an advanced solid tumor such as melanoma, head and neck, liver or kidney cancer.

The CDR3 DNA sequence: TGTGCCAGCAGCGTCACAGACTCTTCTGGAAACACCATATATTTT. Its translation is CASSVTDSSGNTIYF. This chain links TRBV9 with TRBJ1-3; D ambiguous. CDR1 is SGDLS, CDR2 YYNGEE, per germline. V shed 2 bases and J shed 1 base, with 10 bases lying between them. The length of the CDR3 is 15 residues.

J is TRBJ1-5 and V is TRBV5-1; D might be TRBD1 (6 bases). V was shortened by 2 bases and J by 6 bases, with 18 bases between the two germline ends. The CDR3 is 16 amino acids. Germline V CDR1 and CDR2: SGHRS, YFSETQ. CDR3 in DNA: TGCGCCAGCAGCTTCCCCGGAGGGGGGGAAGCTCAGCCCCAGCATTTT. Translation gives CASSFPGGGEAQPQHF.

V usage is TRBV5-1 and J usage is TRBJ1-3, with a tentative D call TRBD1 (5 bases). Germline V gene sequence: CDR1 SGHRS, CDR2 YFSETQ. This CDR3 contains 15 residues. The germline V and J ends were trimmed by 4 bases and 2 bases, with 13 bases remaining between them. CDR3 bases: TGCGCCAGCAGCCGGGACCGCGGCGCTGGAAACACCATATATTTT. Amino acids: CASSRDRGAGNTIYF. The full variable domain, completed using reference TRBV5-1 and TRBJ1-3, is KAGVTQTPRYLIKTRGQQVTLSCSPISGHRSVSWYQQTPGQGLQFLFEYFSETQRNKGNFPGRFSGRQFSNSRSEMNVSTLELGDSALYLCASSRDRGAGNTIYFGEGSWLTVV.

J is TRBJ2-5 and V is TRBV5-5; 13 bases agree with TRBD2. This CDR3 spans 15 amino acids. The trim removed 4 bases at V and 5 bases at J, leaving 5 bases unmatched. Germline V CDR1 and CDR2: SGHKS, YYEKEE (reference sequence). DNA of the CDR3: TGTGCCAGCAGCCCCTGGACTAGCGGGAGTGAGACCCAGTACTTC. It translates to CASSPWTSGSETQYF.

The V gene is TRBV7-9, the J gene TRBJ2-1; the D gene could be TRBD1 or TRBD2 (5 bases each). The CDR3 length is 13 residues. Germline CDR1 reads SEHNR; CDR2 reads FQNEAQ (reference sequence). Trimming shortened V by 5 bases and J by 4 bases, and 9 bases separated the two germline ends. CDR3 sequence: CASSLGTYNEQFF. CDR3 nucleotide sequence: TGTGCCAGCAGCCTGGGGACGTACAATGAGCAGTTCTTC.

This clone was counted once. The V and J genes are TRBV2 and TRBJ1-5; the D is unclear. This CDR3 is built from 14 residues. In germline, CDR1 is SNHLY, CDR2 FYNNEI. V was clipped by 6 bases and J by 3 bases, with 12 bases between them. The CDR3 region is CASRFGAINQPQHF. The CDR3, as DNA: TGTGCCAGCAGGTTCGGAGCGATCAATCAGCCCCAGCATTTT. The variable domain in full, with the rest retrieved from reference TRBV2 and TRBJ1-5, is EPEVTQTPSHQVTQMGQEVILRCVPISNHLYFYWYRQILGQKVEFLVSFYNNEISEKSEIFDDQFSVERPDGSNFTLKIRSTKLEDSAMYFCASRFGAINQPQHFGDGTRLSIL.

This clone was seen only once. The chain has TRBV18 and TRBJ1-5, with TRBD1 matching 9 bases. In germline, CDR1 is KGHSH, CDR2 LQKENI. With 5 bases clipped from V and 4 bases from J, the junction kept 3 bases outside the gene matches. The CDR3 extends over 14 amino acids. The CDR3 DNA reads as TGTGCCAGCTCATCAGACAGGGGGAATCAGCCCCAGCATTTT. Translating it yields CASSSDRGNQPQHF.

The rearrangement joins TRBV19 to TRBJ1-2; 10 bases agree with TRBD1. Germline values: CDR1 LNHDA, CDR2 SQIVND (reference sequence). Losses at the gene ends were 5 bases for V and 4 bases for J; bases not matched to a gene: 7. The CDR3 consists of 15 residues. CDR3 DNA sequence: TGTGCCAGTAGTCCGGGACAGGGGATTAGCTATGGCTACACCTTC. Protein product: CASSPGQGISYGYTF.

This clone was detected once. This chain uses TRBV18 with TRBJ2-7, with 7 bases matching TRBD2. This CDR3 has 13 amino acids. With 1 base clipped from V and 6 bases from J, the junction kept 3 bases outside the gene matches. CDR1 KGHSH and CDR2 LQKENI come from the germline V gene. The CDR3 region is CASSPQVAGEQYF. CDR3 in DNA: TGTGCCAGCTCACCACAGGTAGCGGGCGAGCAGTACTTC.

The V gene is TRBV5-1, the J gene TRBJ1-5; 9 bases agree with TRBD1. The CDR3 is 15 residues long. Trimming cost V 5 bases and J 6 bases; bases outside gene matches: 9. The germline gives CDR1 SGHRS, CDR2 YFSETQ. CDR3 DNA sequence: TGCGCCAGCAGTGAAACAGGGGGCTGGGGTCAGCCCCAGCATTTT. This gives the protein CASSETGGWGQPQHF.